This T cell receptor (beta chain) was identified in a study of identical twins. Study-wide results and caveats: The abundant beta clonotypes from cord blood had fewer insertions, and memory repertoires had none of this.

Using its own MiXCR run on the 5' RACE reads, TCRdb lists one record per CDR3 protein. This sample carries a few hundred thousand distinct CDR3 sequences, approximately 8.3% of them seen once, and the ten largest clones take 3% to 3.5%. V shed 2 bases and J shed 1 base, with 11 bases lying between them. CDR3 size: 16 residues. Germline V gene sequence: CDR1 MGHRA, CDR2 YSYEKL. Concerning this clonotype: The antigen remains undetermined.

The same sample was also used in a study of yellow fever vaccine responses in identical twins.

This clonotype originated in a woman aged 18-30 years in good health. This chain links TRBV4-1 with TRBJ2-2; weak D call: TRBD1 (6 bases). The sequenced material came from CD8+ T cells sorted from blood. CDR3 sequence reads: CASSQMTGLNTGELFF. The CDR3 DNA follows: TGCGCCAGCAGCCAAATGACAGGTCTGAACACCGGGGAGCTGTTTTTT.